The sample holds a few counts of the clone carrying this T cell receptor beta chain. The antigen remains undetermined. The data are from a study of T cells in Graves' hyperthyroidism and ophthalmopathy. Notes on the study in general: Stable hyperthyroidism was separated from ophthalmopathy by a model based on 13 V-J features.

The CDR3 has 17 residues. Deletions cut 5 bases from V and 0 bases from J, with 19 bases between. CDR1 and CDR2 from the germline V gene are MNHEY and SMNVEV (reference sequence). Uncontrolled infection, other autoimmune disease, pregnancy and lactation each barred patients from inclusion. Each diagnosis drew on symptoms, thyroxine, TRAb, thyroid ultrasound and orbital computed tomography findings. About 10 ml of fresh peripheral blood supplied the PBMCs. Template material for amplifying TCR beta CDR3 regions consisted of RNA transcripts. When the TCR CDR3 underwent first-round RT-PCR, the HTBI primer set was used. A single record per CDR3 protein comes from TCRdb applying MiXCR to the multiplex PCR reads. The table shows roughly 660,000 distinct CDR3 sequences, with 17% occurring only once.

The sequenced material came from blood. J is TRBJ1-1 and V is TRBV27, with unresolved D. This sequence was found in a man aged 50-59 years with Graves' hyperthyroidism. The CDR3 loop is CASSRTATTEVNTEAFF. CDR3 in DNA: TGTGCCAGCAGTCGAACGGCCACGACGGAGGTGAACACTGAAGCTTTCTTT.